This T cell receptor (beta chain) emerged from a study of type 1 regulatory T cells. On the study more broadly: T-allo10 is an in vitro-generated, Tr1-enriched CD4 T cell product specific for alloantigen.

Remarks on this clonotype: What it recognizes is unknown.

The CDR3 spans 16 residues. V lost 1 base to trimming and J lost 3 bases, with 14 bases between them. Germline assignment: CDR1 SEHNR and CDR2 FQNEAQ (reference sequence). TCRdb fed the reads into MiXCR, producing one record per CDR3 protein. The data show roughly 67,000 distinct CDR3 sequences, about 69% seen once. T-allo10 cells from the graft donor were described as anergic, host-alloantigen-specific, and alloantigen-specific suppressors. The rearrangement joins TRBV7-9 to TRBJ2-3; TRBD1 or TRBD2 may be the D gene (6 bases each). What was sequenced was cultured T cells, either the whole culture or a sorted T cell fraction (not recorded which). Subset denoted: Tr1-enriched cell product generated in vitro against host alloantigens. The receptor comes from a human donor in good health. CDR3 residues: CASSLGGGLSTDTQYF. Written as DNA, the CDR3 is TGTGCCAGCAGCTTAGGAGGGGGGCTCTCAACAGATACGCAGTATTTT.